One sample yielded the 27 T cell receptor beta chains listed below, sequenced in a study of a mutant IDH1 vaccine in newly diagnosed glioma. No cognate antigen is known for these TCRs. Time point specified: week 47, end of study. Alongside topical imiquimod, each dose of vaccine comprised 300 ug of mutant IDH1 20-mer peptide. Assay used: immunoSEQ multiplex PCR; TCRdb lists only in-frame clones, some missing. The sample records 45,000 to 55,000 clones, roughly 84% being singletons. Here the sequenced sample was PBMCs, taken from a glioma patient whose treatment included an IDH1 peptide vaccine. The receptor source for this set is a woman in her 30s with glioma. Some clones in this sample may be carry-over from other donors' samples.

This CDR3 is CASSLGTATITGELFF. As DNA, the CDR3 is TGTGCCAGCAGTTTAGGGACAGCGACAATCACCGGGGAGCTGTTTTTT. V and J are TRBV27 and TRBJ2-2, with TRBD1 identical over 7 bases. V lost 2 bases to trimming and J lost 4 bases; unmatched junction nucleotides: 7. Germline-derived CDR1 and CDR2 are MNHEY and SMNVEV (reference sequence). CDR3 length equals 16 residues.

The rearrangement uses TRBV4-1 and TRBJ2-2, with unresolved D. V was clipped by 1 base and J by 1 base, with 10 bases between them. Germline values: CDR1 MGHRA, CDR2 YSYEKL. The CDR3 consists of 16 residues. CDR3 residues: CASSQALPLNTGELFF. CDR3 sequence (DNA): TGCGCCAGCAGCCAAGCCCTACCTTTGAACACCGGGGAGCTGTTTTTT.

Written as DNA, the CDR3 is TGTGCCAGCAGTCCTTCGACAGGGCTCCCAGATACGCAGTATTTT. Its protein product is CASSPSTGLPDTQYF. This sequence joins TRBV27 and TRBJ2-3; 7 bases match TRBD1. Germline trimming cut 5 bases from V and 4 bases from J; bases unmatched to any gene: 9. Germline V CDR1 and CDR2: MNHEY, SMNVEV (reference sequence). The CDR3 is 15 amino acids.

The chain is built from TRBV30 and TRBJ2-1; 8 bases map to TRBD2. CDR1 is GTSNPN, CDR2 SVGIG, per germline (reference sequence). With 3 bases clipped from V and 10 bases from J, the junction kept 5 bases outside the gene matches. This CDR3 region has 12 residues. In DNA, the CDR3 is TGTGCCTGGAGGGGCGGGAGGCCGGAGCAGTTCTTC. This encodes CAWRGGRPEQFF.

The chain combines TRBV9 with TRBJ1-2, with D tentatively TRBD1 (6 bases). CDR3 size: 15 residues. Germline-derived CDR1 and CDR2 are SGDLS and YYNGEE. V was cut by 0 bases and J by 1 base, with 10 bases left in between. The CDR3 DNA is TGTGCCAGCAGCGTAGAACAGGGCGTTAACTATGGCTACACCTTC. Translated: CASSVEQGVNYGYTF.

This clone was detected a few times. J is TRBJ1-1 and V is TRBV29-1; a possible D gene is TRBD1 (5 bases). This CDR3 region has 13 residues. The germline V gene has CDR1 SQVTM and CDR2 ANQGSEA. With 4 bases removed from V and 0 bases from J, the gap between germline ends came to 9 bases. The CDR3 nucleotides read TGCAGCGTTGTTGGGGGGTTGAACACTGAAGCTTTCTTT. This encodes CSVVGGLNTEAFF.

The V and J genes are TRBV4-1 and TRBJ2-7; D possibly corresponds to TRBD1 (5 bases). There are 13 residues in the CDR3. Germline lookup yields CDR1 MGHRA and CDR2 YSYEKL. The ends were cut back, 2 bases at V and 3 bases at J, with 8 bases in the middle. The CDR3 region has the DNA TGCGCCAGCAGCCAACAAGACAGCTACGAGCAGTACTTC. Its translation: CASSQQDSYEQYF.

This clone turned up a few times. V gene TRBV28 combines with J gene TRBJ1-2; weak D call: TRBD1 (5 bases). Per germline, CDR1 MDHEN and CDR2 SYDVKM. Trimming stripped 3 bases from V and 7 bases from J, with 9 bases between. The CDR3 runs to 12 residues. The CDR3 loop reads CASSFPGGGYTF. The CDR3 DNA reads TGTGCCAGCAGTTTCCCGGGGGGTGGCTACACCTTC.

The table lists this clone with a count of one. The chain combines TRBV5-1 with TRBJ2-5; possible D gene TRBD1, 8 bases. The V end was cut by 4 bases, the J end by 5 bases, with 15 bases between. This CDR3 is 14 amino acids long. CDR1 and CDR2 from the germline V gene are SGHRS and YFSETQ. The CDR3 protein is CASSRTGGEETQYF. CDR3 coding DNA: TGCGCCAGCAGCCGTACAGGGGGGGAGGAGACCCAGTACTTC.

This sequence joins TRBV13 and TRBJ2-7; D call uncertain. This CDR3 has 14 residues. Germline V gives CDR1 PRHDT, CDR2 FYEKMQ (reference sequence). Trimming shortened V by 5 bases and J by 3 bases, and 14 bases separated the two germline ends. CDR3 in DNA: TGTGCCAGCAGCGCCGGGCCGAGCTACTACGAGCAGTACTTC. The encoded protein is CASSAGPSYYEQYF.

This sequence joins TRBV25-1 and TRBJ2-1; TRBD2 agrees at 10 bases. V was clipped by 1 base and J by 7 bases; unmatched bases: 4. The CDR3 length is 15 residues. Germline loops: CDR1 MGHDK, CDR2 SYGVNS. The CDR3, as DNA: TGTGCCAGCAGTGAATTTAGCGGGAGGATAAATGAGCAGTTCTTC. Its protein is CASSEFSGRINEQFF.

V usage is TRBV6-6 and J usage is TRBJ2-5, with D possibly matching TRBD1 (6 bases). The CDR3 covers 14 residues. Germline V CDR1 and CDR2: MNHNY, SVGAGI (reference sequence). The V gene lost 7 bases and the J gene lost 1 base, with 13 bases spanning the gap. CDR3 loop: CASNIQGFQETQYF. CDR3 nucleotides: TGTGCCAGCAACATACAGGGATTCCAAGAGACCCAGTACTTC.

The chain combines TRBV10-3 with TRBJ2-4, with unresolved D. CDR1 is ENHRY, CDR2 SYGVKD, per germline. The V gene lost 10 bases and the J gene lost 0 bases, with 16 bases spanning the gap. The CDR3 runs to 15 residues. This chain's CDR3 is CATGSQKIAKNIQYF. The CDR3 nucleotides read TGTGCCACCGGGTCGCAGAAGATAGCCAAAAACATTCAGTACTTC.

The chain carries TRBV6-1 and TRBJ1-1, with TRBD1 as a possible D gene (5 bases). The CDR3 spans 14 residues. Trimming stripped 2 bases from V and 3 bases from J, with 10 bases between. Germline CDR1 and CDR2: MNHNS and SASEGT. CDR3: CASSERGKYTEAFF. CDR3 nucleotide sequence: TGTGCCAGCAGTGAACGGGGGAAGTACACTGAAGCTTTCTTT.

This clone was seen a single time. CDR3 protein: CATPSLGTTNTGELFF. DNA of the CDR3: TGTGCCACCCCCTCCCTGGGGACTACTAACACCGGGGAGCTGTTTTTT. The chain is built from TRBV7-9 and TRBJ2-2; TRBD2 agrees at 7 bases. In germline, CDR1 is SEHNR, CDR2 FQNEAQ (reference sequence). V was clipped by 10 bases and J by 2 bases; unmatched bases: 13. CDR3 length: 16 amino acids.

In this sample, this clone turned up once. The chain carries TRBV4-1 and TRBJ2-7; D gene unclear. Trimming removed 0 bases at V and 4 bases at J, with 13 bases between. The CDR3 spans 15 residues. Germline loops: CDR1 MGHRA, CDR2 YSYEKL. The CDR3 nucleotides are TGCGCCAGCAGCCAAGATAGAAGCCGATTATACGAGCAGTACTTC. This translates into CASSQDRSRLYEQYF.

In nucleotides, the CDR3 is TGTGCCAGCAGCCCAACTAGCGGGGTACCCTACGAGCAGTACTTC. It codes for CASSPTSGVPYEQYF. The genes are TRBV27 and TRBJ2-7, with TRBD2 identical over 10 bases. The CDR3 is 15 amino acids. V lost 6 bases, J lost 2 bases, and 7 bases stayed unmatched. Germline V gene data show CDR1 as MNHEY and CDR2 as SMNVEV (reference sequence).

The chain couples TRBV18 to TRBJ1-5; D call uncertain. The V and J ends lost 4 bases and 5 bases respectively, with 9 bases between them. Germline V lookup: CDR1 KGHSH, CDR2 LQKENI. This CDR3 has 13 residues. The CDR3 DNA reads TGTGCCAGCTCACAGGGTATGGATCAGCCCCAGCATTTT. This codes for CASSQGMDQPQHF.

V is TRBV30 and J is TRBJ1-6, with TRBD1 matching 9 bases. This CDR3 is 14 amino acids long. Trimming at V came to 0 bases and at J to 8 bases, leaving 2 bases not matched to a gene. Germline V gene sequence: CDR1 GTSNPN, CDR2 SVGIG (reference sequence). CDR3 loop: CAWSVDRGYSPLHF. CDR3 bases: TGTGCCTGGAGTGTAGACAGGGGGTATTCACCCCTCCACTTT.

The J gene is TRBJ2-1, the V gene TRBV15; no firm D call. Germline V gives CDR1 LNHNV, CDR2 YYDKDF (reference sequence). V shed 4 bases and J shed 7 bases, with 8 bases lying between them. This CDR3 comprises 12 residues. The CDR3, as DNA: TGTGCCACCAGCAACGGCCAAAATGAGCAGTTCTTC. Amino acid sequence: CATSNGQNEQFF.

The chain couples TRBV7-9 to TRBJ1-1, with 8 bases lining up with TRBD1. V was pared by 3 bases and J by 1 base, with 4 bases of the junction left unmatched. The CDR3 is 15 residues long. The germline CDR1 and CDR2 sequences are SEHNR and FQNEAQ (reference sequence). Here the CDR3 reads CASSFGQGQNTEAFF. CDR3 coding DNA: TGTGCCAGCAGCTTCGGACAGGGTCAGAACACTGAAGCTTTCTTT. The full variable domain, with the rest looked up from reference TRBV7-9 and TRBJ1-1, is DTGVSQNPRHKITKRGQNVTFRCDPISEHNRLYWYRQTLGQGPEFLTYFQNEAQLEKSRLLSDRFSAERPKGSFSTLEIQRTEQGDSAMYLCASSFGQGQNTEAFFGQGTRLTVV.

This clone was recorded only once. The V call is TRBV6-1, the J call TRBJ1-4; D perhaps matches TRBD1 (5 bases). The germline V gene has CDR1 MNHNS and CDR2 SASEGT. V was shortened by 4 bases and J by 5 bases, with 14 bases between the two germline ends. This CDR3 region has 15 residues. CDR3 region: CASSGGGTSNEKLFF. The CDR3, as DNA: TGTGCCAGCAGTGGTGGAGGGACGTCGAATGAAAAACTGTTTTTT.

The rearrangement uses TRBV5-6 and TRBJ2-4; no reliable D call. Deletions cut 5 bases from V and 1 base from J, with 16 bases between. There are 16 residues in the CDR3. CDR1 is SGHDT and CDR2 is YYEEEE in the germline V gene. The CDR3: CASSPGPASAKNIQYF. For the CDR3, the DNA is TGTGCCAGCAGTCCGGGCCCCGCGTCGGCCAAAAACATTCAGTACTTC.

CDR3 coding DNA: TGCGCCAGCAGCCAAGCCCCTGGCAGAGACGAGCAGTACTTC. Translated: CASSQAPGRDEQYF. The chain recombines TRBV4-1 with TRBJ2-7; D gene ambiguous. CDR1 and CDR2 from the germline V gene are MGHRA and YSYEKL. V lost 1 base, J lost 5 bases, and 12 bases lay in between. The CDR3 covers 14 residues.

The chain combines TRBV5-1 with TRBJ1-1, with a weak D call TRBD1 (5 bases). Looked up from germline, CDR1 is SGHRS and CDR2 is YFSETQ. V was clipped by 0 bases and J by 6 bases, with 15 bases between them. The CDR3 length is 15 residues. CDR3 amino acids: CASSLDPGFNAEAFF. CDR3 nucleotide sequence: TGCGCCAGCAGCTTGGATCCAGGGTTCAATGCTGAAGCTTTCTTT.

The chain employs TRBV19 and TRBJ2-7, with TRBD1 identical over 9 bases. This CDR3 comprises 15 residues. Trimming cost V 3 bases and J 1 base; bases outside gene matches: 4. Germline V lookup: CDR1 LNHDA, CDR2 SQIVND (reference sequence). The CDR3 sequence: CASSIGTGRSYEQYF. CDR3 bases: TGTGCCAGTAGTATTGGGACAGGGAGATCCTACGAGCAGTACTTC.

This chain links TRBV30 with TRBJ2-7; 8 bases line up with TRBD2. In germline, CDR1 is GTSNPN, CDR2 SVGIG (reference sequence). V lost 8 bases to trimming and J lost 2 bases; unmatched junction nucleotides: 17. The length of the CDR3 is 16 residues. CDR3 loop: CAAKYTGGRSPYEQYF. In DNA form, the CDR3 reads TGTGCCGCAAAATACACGGGGGGGCGAAGCCCCTACGAGCAGTACTTC.